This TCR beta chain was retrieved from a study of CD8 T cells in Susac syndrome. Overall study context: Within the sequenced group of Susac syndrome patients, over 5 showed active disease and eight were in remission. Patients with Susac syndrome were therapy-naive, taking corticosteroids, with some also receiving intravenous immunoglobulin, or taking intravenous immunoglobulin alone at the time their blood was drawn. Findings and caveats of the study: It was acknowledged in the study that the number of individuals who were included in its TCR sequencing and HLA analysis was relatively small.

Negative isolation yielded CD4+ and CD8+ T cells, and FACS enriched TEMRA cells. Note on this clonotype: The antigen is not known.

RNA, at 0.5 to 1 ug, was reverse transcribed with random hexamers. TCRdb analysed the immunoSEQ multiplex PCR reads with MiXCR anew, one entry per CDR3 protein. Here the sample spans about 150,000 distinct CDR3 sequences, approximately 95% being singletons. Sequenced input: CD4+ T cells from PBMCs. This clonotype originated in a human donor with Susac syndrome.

The CDR3 reads CSAWDRGYEQYF. In DNA form, the CDR3 reads TGCAGTGCTTGGGACAGGGGCTACGAGCAGTACTTC. The chain carries TRBV20-1 and TRBJ2-7; 10 bases are shared with TRBD1. The length of the CDR3 is 12 residues. Per germline, CDR1 DFQATT and CDR2 SNEGSKA (reference sequence). V was pared by 5 bases and J by 3 bases, with 1 base of the junction left unmatched.